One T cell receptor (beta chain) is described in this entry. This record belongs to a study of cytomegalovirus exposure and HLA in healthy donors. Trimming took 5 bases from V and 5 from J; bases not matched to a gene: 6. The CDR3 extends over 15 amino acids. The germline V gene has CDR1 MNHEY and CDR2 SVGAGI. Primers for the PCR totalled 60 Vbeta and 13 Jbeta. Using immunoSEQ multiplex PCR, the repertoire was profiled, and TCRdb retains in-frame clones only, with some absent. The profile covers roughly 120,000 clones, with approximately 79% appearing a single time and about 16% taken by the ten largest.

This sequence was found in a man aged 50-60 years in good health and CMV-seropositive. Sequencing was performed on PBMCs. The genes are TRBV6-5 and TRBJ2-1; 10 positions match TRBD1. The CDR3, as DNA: TGTGCCAGCAGTAGGACAGGGGGTGCGAACAATGAGCAGTTCTTC. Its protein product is CASSRTGGANNEQFF.